This TCR beta chain was recorded in a study of blood T cell repertoires in COVID-19. In the study overall: Samples came from the United States, Italy and Spain, spanning acute and convalescent COVID-19. The cDNA or gDNA used as material had been derived from T cells, B-cell-depleted T cells, or PBMCs.

The germline CDR1 and CDR2 sequences are SGDLS and YYNGEE. The V segment lost 0 bases and the J segment 4 bases; nucleotides outside the gene matches: 10. The CDR3 has 18 amino acids. In the authors' methods: Reference gene primer amplification yielded estimated nucleated cell counts. TCRdb's table, derived via immunoSEQ multiplex PCR, lists solely in-frame clones and lacks some. The V and J calls and clone size are taken from that table; D and trimming were inferred from the DNA. The table shows some 220,000 clones, with 65% to 90% occurring only once. This clone has only one observation. The TCR comes from a man aged 50 to 59 with COVID-19, enrolled during active disease. The V and J genes are TRBV9 and TRBJ2-1; 10 nucleotides align to TRBD1. Sequencing was done on a sample of peripheral blood. CDR3 in amino acids: CASSVVDRGKGIYNEQFF. CDR3 DNA: TGTGCCAGCAGCGTAGTGGACAGGGGGAAGGGGATATACAATGAGCAGTTCTTC.